Sequencing of this T cell receptor beta chain was carried out in a study of shared clonotypes between healthy human individuals. Notes on the study in general: An effect of sequencing depth on clonotype sharing among donors was expected.

The CDR3 spans 11 residues. The ends lost 8 bases at V and 9 bases at J; junction bases unmatched: 2. Germline lookup yields CDR1 MNHNS and CDR2 SASEGT. About this clone: Its antigen is unidentified.

Source study methods: Junction-only immunoSEQ sequences carried no quality scores, so filtering differed. TCRdb's table, derived via immunoSEQ multiplex PCR, lists solely in-frame clones and lacks some. The D gene and trimming were derived from the DNA, and the V and J assignments and clone size from that table. The data contain 2 million to 3 million clones, 93% of them singletons. Specimen: naive CD4+ T cells from PBMCs. Subset given: CD45RA+ positively selected. This TCR came from a man between 18 and 35 years old in good health. Some clones in this sample may be carry-over from other donors' samples. The chain employs TRBV6-1 and TRBJ2-1; 9 bases align to TRBD2. CDR3 sequence reads: CASYSGGEQFF. The CDR3 region has the DNA TGTGCCAGCTATAGCGGGGGTGAGCAGTTCTTC.